This T cell receptor (beta chain) was identified in a study of draining lymph node invasion in breast cancer (dated by TCRdb to the early 2020s). Study-level background: Nodal metastasis was diagnosed by histology and cytokeratin immunohistochemistry, and confirmation was obtained by EpCAM/CD45 flow cytometry. From each patient, matched non-invaded and tumor-invaded tumor-draining lymph nodes and the primary tumor were collected, and both Treg and Tconv subsets were profiled. Lymph nodes from a handful of patients were covered by the separate targeted TCR sequencing, and for three of those patients the primary tumors were sequenced as well. In a separate targeted assay, sorted memory regulatory T cells and memory conventional CD4 T cells were compared across breast cancer tissues by bulk TCR-beta CDR3 sequencing.

The receptor library was made with bulk RNA-seq. The sequencer listed for this sample is Illumina HiSeq 2500. The source study handled its data this way. For the separate targeted TCR-seq dataset, CDR3 sequences were extracted and quantified from raw reads using MiXCR version 2.1.5 with default parameters. In the separate targeted TCR-seq dataset, TCR-beta clones were defined by the combination of V gene, J gene and CDR3 sequence. In the separate targeted TCR-seq dataset, clones with fewer than three counts were removed, then only the 90% most strongly expressed clones per sample were retained. The separate targeted TCR-seq dataset calculated Treg-Tconv overlap for each tissue as the number of shared clones divided by the total number of Treg clones, multiplied by 100. The raw public data were reprocessed by TCRdb itself: fastp quality trimming at Q25, MiXCR clonotype calling, in-frame beta chains only. Rows merge per CDR3 protein into single entries with the most common DNA and genes. Here the V and J calls rest on TCRdb's processing, not on the authors' analysis. This sample comprises 2,500 to 3,500 distinct CDR3 sequences, less than 55% of them detected only once. Roughly 3.1% of the sample goes to the ten largest clones.

Broad study findings and their caveats: Roughly 14-25% of Treg TCRs were shared with Tconvs per tissue, interpreted as suggesting peripheral Treg induction. In the targeted TCR-seq data, Tregs appeared to be more clonally expanded than Tconvs in all tissues, and lower diversity was found for both subsets in tumor than in lymph nodes. TCRs shared between the Treg and Tconv subsets were regarded as suggesting, but not proving, a common clonal origin. The tumor top-100 clone tracking analysis was possible in only a couple of patients. Detection of some of the top 100 tumor clones in both invaded and non-invaded nodes suggests recirculation between tumor and draining nodes. The data could not resolve whether Treg conversion took place in a given organ or whether converted Tregs recirculated between nodes and tumor.

For memory regulatory T cells, the sort was based on CD4+ CD45RA- CD25high cells. Whether a tumor-draining lymph node counted as invaded or non-invaded depended on the presence or absence of metastatic tumor cells. Before staining and sorting, T cells were pre-enriched using a Miltenyi Pan T Cell isolation kit. Primary tumors were characterized by immunohistochemistry for estrogen receptor, progesterone receptor, HER2 and Ki-67. Within a few hours after surgery, fresh surgical tissue was processed by cutting the tissue into small fragments. Tissue fragments were enzymatically digested with Liberase TL plus DNase for 20 to 25 minutes and filtered through a 40-micrometer strainer. After DAPI live/dead staining, cells were sorted on a BD FACS Aria II at roughly 96-99% purity. Sorted cells were lysed in TCL buffer and RNA was purified with a Norgen Single Cell RNA purification kit including DNase treatment.

This clonotype was observed a few times. Its antigen specificity is not known. No much larger clone is present one base from it, and per-base qualities are unavailable. The TCR originated in a female donor with luminal breast cancer. Material: sorted memory Tregs from a lymph node. The intended sense of this specimen's cell subset or site label: CD45RA-negative sorted CD4+ T cells (memory Tconv or effector/memory Treg).

The nucleotide sequence reads as follows: TGTGCCAGCAGTCCCGGGGGCGGGACACCAGAAAAACTGTTTTTT. This translates into CASSPGGGTPEKLFF. The sequence is built from TRBV28 and TRBJ1-4; the D region possibly corresponds to TRBD1 (6 bases align). Looking up the germline V gene yields CDR1 MDHEN and CDR2 SYDVKM. There are 15 amino acids in the CDR3, from cysteine to phenylalanine inclusive. Kept here is only the CDR3 DNA, which spans 45 bases and is read in frame from base 1. The V end loses 5 bases and the J end loses 8 bases, and a stretch of 18 bases separates them.